The following is a T cell receptor (beta chain) sequence with its context. This clonotype appeared a few times. No cognate antigen has been identified for it. Per-base qualities were not stored, and no clone one base away is much larger. This sample is part of a study of regulatory T cells in long-lasting Graves disease (dated by TCRdb to about 2021). Some background on the complete study: In the newly diagnosed Graves' disease group, patients had been taking antithyroid drugs for less than 3 months. TCR sequencing covered about 13 persistent and around 20 newly diagnosed Graves' disease patients, 33 samples in total. The study was registered as a clinical trial and conducted in China. Persistent Graves' disease patients were compared with newly diagnosed Graves' disease patients by peripheral blood TCR sequencing and RNA sequencing. Points the paper makes about the study in general: Compared with newly diagnosed patients, persistent Graves' disease patients had lower TCR Shannon entropy and fewer highly expanded clones, which suggests clonal expansion. The study examined only peripheral blood because the primary lesion, thyroid tissue, could not be accessed. The authors acknowledged the small sample size as a limitation that may reduce accuracy. More public clonotypes were shared among persistent patients (under 3,000) than among newly diagnosed patients (roughly 1,000). Sequencing and analysis were limited to the TCR beta chain. TRBV28, TRBJ1-2 and TRBJ2-5 were preferentially used in persistent disease, while TRBV20-1 and TRBJ2-1 were favored in newly diagnosed disease.

The time point label, as the study defines it: newly diagnosed GD, antithyroid drugs for less than 3 months. For both TCR sequencing and RNA sequencing, RNA was extracted from PBMCs using TRIzol. The diagnosis of Graves' disease followed American Thyroid Association guidelines. The patients came from an endocrinology department in Xi'an, China. Each patient gave approximately 10 milliliters of peripheral blood, collected in an EDTA anticoagulant tube. PBMCs were isolated by Ficoll Paque Plus density gradient separation without further T cell sorting. An Agilent 2100 Bioanalyzer and agarose gel were used to check RNA quality, and a NanoDrop 2000 was used to measure RNA concentration. The CDR3 contains 18 residues, cysteine and phenylalanine counted. Only the CDR3 DNA stays, 54 bases, in frame from base 1. Via the germline V gene, CDR1 is MNHEY and CDR2 SVGEGT. At the junction V is shortened by 0 bases and J by 5 bases; bases outside the gene matches: 14.

To prepare the library, multiplex PCR was applied. Sequencing used an Illumina HiSeq 4000. CDR3 regions were amplified by Arm-PCR with iRepertoire HTBI primers to construct TCR beta libraries. Gel purification was performed on PCR products prior to sequencing. In the original analysis: Across samples, roughly 60 TRBV and approximately 15 TRBJ segments were identified and used for gene usage analysis of CDR3 amino acid clonotypes. Filtered high-quality paired reads were merged into contigs using COPE and FqMerger. BLAST was used to align contigs to IMGT TRBV, TRBD and TRBJ reference genes, and CDR3 was defined according to IMGT. Any clonotype with a frequency above 0.1% was counted as a highly expanded clone. Shannon entropy served as the measure of repertoire diversity, while the Gini coefficient captured V-J evenness. A clonotype was considered public if more than one individual shared it. Clones were called with MiXCR by TCRdb after fastp trimmed the public reads at Q25, and only in-frame beta chains were retained. Each CDR3 protein appears once, grouped with its most common genes and DNA. These V and J calls originate from TCRdb's pipeline instead of the authors' own analysis. The sample records about 620,000 distinct CDR3 sequences, approximately 15% of which are singletons. The leading ten clones occupy under 20% of the sample.

The data were also submitted as part of a second study, on T cells in Graves' hyperthyroidism and ophthalmopathy. Taken from the second paper: A patient counted as having stable Graves' hyperthyroidism if no progression to ophthalmopathy occurred over 18 months of follow-up. Hyperthyroidism patients were newly diagnosed, with disease duration under 2 months, and aged 18 to 65 years. Patients with uncontrolled infections, other autoimmune diseases, pregnancy or lactation were excluded. Diagnoses were established on the basis of clinical symptoms, serum thyroxine and TRAb, thyroid ultrasound, and orbital computed tomography. The TCR CDR3 was subjected to a first round of RT-PCR using the HTBI primer set and the Qiagen OneStep RT-PCR kit. Most expanded thyroid clonotypes (frequency above 0.001) were also detected in blood, a finding suggesting that blood repertoires may reflect thyroid immune responses. Ophthalmopathy was separated from stable hyperthyroidism by a 13 V-J signature model, with just over 85% sensitivity and roughly 81% specificity obtained in cross-validation and 80%/75% obtained in testing. During validation, the model predicted progression to ophthalmopathy a median of about 5.9 months ahead of onset, with more than 55% sensitivity and about 75% specificity. TCR V-J signatures able to tell the groups apart were searched for in a discovery cohort of some 100 patients, of whom over 40 had Graves' ophthalmopathy and roughly 59 had stable Graves' hyperthyroidism. Prospective prediction of ophthalmopathy was tested in an independent validation cohort of 18 to 20 hyperthyroidism patients and 17 patients who later progressed to ophthalmopathy. The approximately 100 discovery patients were randomly split 7:3 into training and test sets. In about 6 Graves' hyperthyroidism patients, the study also compared T-cell repertoires from thyroid tissue with T-cell repertoires from blood. After sampling, hyperthyroidism patients received methimazole starting at 30 mg daily, and ophthalmopathy patients received high-dose intravenous methylprednisolone. Libraries were constructed in a second round of multiplex PCR, after which size selection and purification were performed. Sequencing of the libraries was done on an Illumina HiSeq2000 using paired-end 100 bp reads. Raw data were processed with SOAPnuke, discarding reads with adapters, uncalled bases, mean Phred below 15, or no exact constant-primer or identifier match. High-quality paired reads were merged using COPE v1.2.5, and each unique nucleotide sequence was defined as a clonotype. MiTCR v1.1 was used to align clonotypes to the IMGT TRBV, TRBD and TRBJ reference segments. The analysis was restricted to V-J combinations with a frequency above 0.0001, which together covered 99% to 99.2% of the repertoires. The TCS score was defined as the ratio of F50 (clonal expansion) to E x V (chaos), calculated using BLOSUM62-based TCRdist between CDR3 peptides within each V-J. Welch's t-statistics and random forest reduced just over 500 V-J features to roughly 13, which were used in a naive Bayes classifier (R e1071). Sample size was not statistically predetermined, and blinding of investigators to group allocation was not performed. According to the paper, TCR Vbeta CDR3 sequencing was carried out on more than 120 peripheral blood samples, which came from 40 to 45 ophthalmopathy, roughly 75 hyperthyroidism and roughly 17 progressor patients.

This specimen was peripheral blood mononuclear cells (PBMCs), taken at new diagnosis, from a patient treated with antithyroid drugs. This TCR derives from a woman between 25 and 40 years old with Graves disease. Donor details come from another sample of the same person, matched by shared clones. The rearranged segments are TRBV6-2 or TRBV6-3 and TRBJ2-5, with TRBD2 matching 8 junction bases. The CDR3 reads CASSYSGTLGRGQETQYF. The DNA sequence is given as TGTGCCAGCAGTTACTCTGGAACCCTCGGGAGGGGTCAGGAGACCCAGTACTTC.